This TCR beta chain was found in a study of cytomegalovirus exposure and HLA in healthy donors (dated by TCRdb to about 2017). Study-level background: According to an earlier analysis of 450 to 650 of the donors, about 179 million T cells yielded 117 million unique TCR beta sequences and approximately 300 Gb of sequence data. About 300 gigabases of sequencing data and 78 million or so unique TCR sequences were included in an early release covering several hundred HLA-typed donors. Among the approximately 400 genotyped donors, about 85% belonged to the genetic ancestry cluster associated with self-reported Caucasian donors. The aim of the study was to test whether cataloging public T cell receptors could identify signatures of past pathogen exposure. The T cell repertoires of several hundred subjects were profiled by immunosequencing and related to cytomegalovirus serostatus. In addition to the first cohort of 650 to 750 subjects, a separate validation cohort of 120 different subjects was used. To predict cytomegalovirus infection status, the study brought together high-throughput TCR immunosequencing, statistical association of individual TCRs with disease status, and machine learning. A later analysis re-examined previously published TCR beta repertoires from roughly 720 donors and added high-resolution HLA genotyping to investigate patterns of TCR occurrence. The later analysis used no new phenotypic data to find candidate immune exposures, relying instead on TCR beta sequences and their occurrence across donors. In an earlier analysis of roughly 600 of the donors, high-throughput TCR beta sequencing was used to judge whether each TCR beta V gene segment behaved as functional or pseudogenic. Donor age, sex, ethnicity and CMV serostatus were compiled together with the repertoire data. In a later genetic analysis, genome-wide SNP genotypes for about 55% of the roughly 700 donors were used, and that subset was treated as a discovery cohort. All discovery cohort repertoires had been generated using a single sequencing platform. Class I and class II HLA loci were covered by the typing at four-digit resolution. The number of typed donors differed by locus: roughly 629-630 for A, B, C, DRB1 and DQB1; 522 for DQA1; 606 for DPA1; and roughly 450 for DPB1. Because of strong linkage in the cohort, roughly five DR-DQ haplotypes were treated as single units for association and clustering. On average, roughly 200,000 unique TCR beta nucleotide sequences were sequenced per donor among 350 to 400 genotyped donors of the cohort, with approximately 18% of those sequences being non-productive.

The cohort consisted of some 670 healthy bone marrow donors. At the time of sampling, every cohort member was nominally healthy, though immune exposures that went unrecorded were likely present. The donor tested CMV seronegative and was one of the 352 seronegative cohort members. A peripheral blood sample was collected from each donor, and TCR beta sequencing was performed on peripheral blood mononuclear cells. The Qiagen DNeasy Blood Extraction Kit was used to extract genomic DNA from the blood cell samples. V drops 7 bases and J drops 9 bases, leaving 22 bases in between. Reading the germline V gene gives CDR1 MNHEY and CDR2 SVGAGI. Including cysteine and phenylalanine, the CDR3 has 14 amino acids. CDR3 DNA is the only sequence kept; it has 42 bases, read in frame from the first base. To prepare the library, the immunoSEQ multiplex PCR assay was applied. A mixture of 60 forward primers for TCR Vbeta segments and 13 reverse primers for TCR Jbeta segments was used in the multiplex PCR. The CDR3 region of rearranged TCR beta genes was amplified from genomic DNA with a multiplex PCR assay. On the Illumina HiSeq System, the amplified TCR beta libraries were sequenced as 87-base-pair reads. Per the source publication's procedure: Across the 600 to 700 repertoires, a later analysis counted approximately 75 million unique TCR beta chains, around 11 million of which were shared by at least two donors. To remove PCR and sequencing errors, raw reads were error-corrected and collapsed into unique sequences using a nearest-neighbor algorithm that merged closely related sequences. Alignment of CDR3 sequences to IMGT reference sequences was used to assign V, D and J gene segments. For a sequence to be retained, a match of at least six nucleotides to both a V gene segment and a J gene segment was required. Rearrangements were called productive when the CDR3 lacked stop codons and stayed in frame with V and J; all others were non-productive. CDR3 was defined according to IMGT convention as the region running from the second conserved V-encoded cysteine to the conserved J-encoded phenylalanine. The earlier analysis of about 570 of the donors excluded any sequence lacking an unambiguous match to a single V gene segment. An earlier analysis of a few hundred of the donors called V segments functional above 56.7% productive rearrangements and segregating when the between-donor standard deviation exceeded 5%. A statistical classification framework was built to diagnose cytomegalovirus status from the catalog of TCR beta chain sequences. V and J gene assignment, in a later analysis, came from comparing TCR nucleotide sequences with IMGT/GENE-DB human TR gene sequences. Using the TCRdist pipeline, a later analysis assigned CDR3 sequences along with most-parsimonious VDJ recombination scenarios. In a later analysis, every TCR beta chain was defined by the combination of its CDR3 amino acid sequence and its V-gene family, and reads without a unique V-gene family were dropped. In a later analysis, 450 to 600 highly shared, low-generation-probability nucleotide sequences were removed to address suspected cross-contamination and a sequencing artifact. In a later analysis, a clonal expansion index for each public chain was calculated from normalized within-repertoire ranks of inferred template counts. In a later analysis, generation probabilities were computed with a VDJ recombination model fitted to out-of-frame rearrangements, and the resulting probabilities were checked against IGoR. In a later analysis, hypergeometric tests were used to score TCR-TCR, TCR-HLA and TCR-CMV co-occurrence, with a repertoire-size bias correction applied to TCR pairs. In a later analysis, false discovery rates were estimated by permuting HLA or CMV assignments 20 times. In a later analysis, co-occurring TCRs were grouped with DBSCAN, and TCRdist sequence similarity was added when clustering was performed within HLA-allele-positive subsets. For co-occurrence clustering, repertoires with fewer than 30,000 or more than 120,000 public chains were excluded, along with roughly 5 repertoires with anomalous nucleotide sharing. Held by TCRdb, this immuneACCESS table contains in-frame sequences only and omits some clones. Under half of the omission traces to an unresolved V gene where checked; the cause of the rest is unknown. V, J and clone size are taken as reported in that table, and D and trimming were inferred from the DNA itself. Present in this sample are around 150,000 clones, 80% of which were seen just once. The leading ten clones occupy under 6% of the sample.

What the authors observed across the whole study: While some public TCRs were present in many individuals, most TCR sequences turned up only very rarely across donors. Some 16 rarely observed V segments, including chromosome 9 orphons, were excluded from the earlier analysis of 550 to 700 of the donors because counts were too low. In a later analysis, HLA-associated TCR beta chains showed more clonal expansion and lower generation probabilities than non-associated chains that were equally common. An earlier analysis of several hundred of the donors showed that most TCR beta V segments appeared in productive rearrangements either about 87% or about 30% of the time, which broadly matched IMGT annotations. Presence/absence analyses assumed roughly uniform sequencing depth across donors, an assumption that may not hold. The cohort was sequenced for TCR beta chains only, and without alpha or paired-chain data the features that could be detected were limited. The authors suggested that the approach could potentially be extended to other disease states and immunological phenotypes. Several of the top co-occurrence clusters appeared to be linked to parvovirus B19, influenza, CMV and Epstein-Barr virus, according to a later analysis. In a later analysis, some 18,000 TCR beta sequences were associated with specific HLA alleles at a false discovery rate of 0.05. In a later genetic analysis, a missense DCLRE1C variant was associated with V-gene and J-gene trimming of TCR beta chains, and the association was replicated in an independent cohort. Some IMGT-functional V segments, including TRBV6-2 and TRBV6-3, could not be distinguished by the 87-base-pair reads and were therefore excluded. In a later analysis, most CMV-associated TCR beta chains were found to appear HLA-restricted, with HLA associations seemingly driven largely by CMV exposure. The classifier was reported to diagnose cytomegalovirus status with high specificity and sensitivity in both the original and validation cohorts. Because some donors lacked HLA typing at each locus, the association tests relied only on the typed subset. Strong co-occurrence of HLA alleles, especially DR and DQ, made assigning TCR associations to individual alleles difficult. A group of highly shared sequence variants was considered likely to be a technical artifact of the sequencing pipeline. According to a later genetic analysis, donors in an Asian-associated ancestry cluster had fewer N-insertions in productive TCRs than the approximately 710-donor mean. A later analysis found that TCR association rates varied across HLA loci, with DRB1 alleles showing the most associated TCRs and HLA-C alleles the fewest. A further reported finding was that TCR beta sequences accurately predicted the HLA-A and HLA-B alleles for most subjects in the first cohort. In vitro tests confirmed that a few of the cytomegalovirus-associated TCR beta chains recognize cytomegalovirus antigens. Correlated functional status among segregating V segments might reflect linkage disequilibrium, but an unknown experimental factor could not be ruled out. A total of roughly 160 TCR beta chains were listed by the study as associated with cytomegalovirus. The only immune exposure information available for the cohort was CMV serostatus.

Concerning this clone: It has no known antigen specificity. One base away there is no much larger clone; base qualities are not given.

Sequenced input: PBMCs. The sequence links TRBV6-5 to TRBJ2-7; tentative D gene TRBD1, with 6 bases matching. This receptor was identified in a man aged 30 to 39 in good health and CMV-seronegative. The base sequence is TGTGCCAGCACGTTACAGGGTCCCTACGTAGCGCAGTACTTC. Protein translation: CASTLQGPYVAQYF.